The entry below gives a single T cell receptor beta chain sequence along with its context. Its specificity is unknown. The junction does not match germline at one end; this may be a read error. TCRdb reanalysed the 5' RACE reads using MiXCR and keeps one entry per CDR3 protein. The sample holds 300,000 to 400,000 distinct CDR3 sequences; around 10% are singletons and the top ten take 3% to 3.5%. The sample belongs to a study of T cells after yellow fever vaccination. Overall study: Researchers used SMART-Seq v4 Ultra Low Input to prepare fractions that had low cell numbers.

Germline loops: CDR1 LGHDT, CDR2 YNNKEL (reference sequence). The CDR3 has 15 residues. Study findings and constraints: Across the CD4 and CD8 compartments, a small share of clonotypes was present in both.

The receptor was isolated from a man aged 18 to 35 who received the YFV17D yellow fever vaccine. Sequencing was performed on CD4+ T cells sorted from PBMCs, taken 45 days after the yellow fever booster vaccination. V is TRBV3-1 and J is TRBJ2-5; TRBD2 agrees at 7 bases. Here the CDR3 reads CASSQAGLNQETQYF. Written as DNA, the CDR3 is TGTGCCAGCAGTCAAGCGGGGCTTAATCAAGAGACCCAGTACTTC.